This T cell receptor beta chain emerged from a study of blood T cell repertoires in COVID-19. CDR1 is MNHEY and CDR2 is SVGAGI in the germline V gene. This CDR3 region has 12 residues. The junction had 1 base not matched to a gene; V was cut back by 8 bases and J by 5 bases. Method: immunoSEQ multiplex PCR; TCRdb's copy keeps in-frame clones and lacks some. The repertoire holds 250,000 to 300,000 clones, with about nine tenths as singletons. The TCR comes from a woman in her thirties or forties with acute COVID-19. This chain links TRBV6-5 with TRBJ2-7, with 12 bases fitting TRBD1. The sequencing input was PBMCs or T cells enriched from blood (not recorded which). The CDR3 loop is CASGTGGHEQYF. In DNA form, the CDR3 reads TGTGCCAGCGGGACAGGGGGCCACGAGCAGTACTTC.